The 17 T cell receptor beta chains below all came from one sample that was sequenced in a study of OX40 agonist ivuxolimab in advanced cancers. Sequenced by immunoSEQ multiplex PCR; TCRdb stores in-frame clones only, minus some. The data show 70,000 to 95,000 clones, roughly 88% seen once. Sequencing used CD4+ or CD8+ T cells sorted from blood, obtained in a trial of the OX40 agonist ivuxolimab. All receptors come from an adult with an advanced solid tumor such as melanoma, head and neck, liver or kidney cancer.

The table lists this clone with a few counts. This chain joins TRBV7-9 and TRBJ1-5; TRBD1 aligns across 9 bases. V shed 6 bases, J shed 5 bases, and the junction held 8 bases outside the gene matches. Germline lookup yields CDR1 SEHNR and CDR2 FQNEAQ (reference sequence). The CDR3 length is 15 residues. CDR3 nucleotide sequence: TGTGCCAGCAGTTGGGGGGGACAGGGACATCAGCCCCAGCATTTT. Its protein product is CASSWGGQGHQPQHF. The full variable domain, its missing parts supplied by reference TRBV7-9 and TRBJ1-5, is DTGVSQNPRHKITKRGQNVTFRCDPISEHNRLYWYRQTLGQGPEFLTYFQNEAQLEKSRLLSDRFSAERPKGSFSTLEIQRTEQGDSAMYLCASSWGGQGHQPQHFGDGTRLSIL.

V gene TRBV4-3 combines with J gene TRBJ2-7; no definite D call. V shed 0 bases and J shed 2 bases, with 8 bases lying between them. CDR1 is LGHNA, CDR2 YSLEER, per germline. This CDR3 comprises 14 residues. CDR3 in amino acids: CASSQDLGPYEQYF. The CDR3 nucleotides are TGCGCCAGCAGCCAAGATCTGGGTCCCTACGAGCAGTACTTC.

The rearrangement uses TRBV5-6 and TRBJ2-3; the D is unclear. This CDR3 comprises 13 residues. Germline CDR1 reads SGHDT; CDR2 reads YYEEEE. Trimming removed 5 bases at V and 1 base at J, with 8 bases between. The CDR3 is CASSTPGTDTQYF. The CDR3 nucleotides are TGTGCCAGCAGTACCCCGGGCACAGATACGCAGTATTTT.

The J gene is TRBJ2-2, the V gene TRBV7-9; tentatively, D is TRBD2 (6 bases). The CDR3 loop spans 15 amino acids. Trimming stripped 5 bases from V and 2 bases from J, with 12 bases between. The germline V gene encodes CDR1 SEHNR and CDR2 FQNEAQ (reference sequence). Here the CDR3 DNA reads TGTGCCAGCAGCAAATTGGGACTCAACACCGGGGAGCTGTTTTTT. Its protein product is CASSKLGLNTGELFF.

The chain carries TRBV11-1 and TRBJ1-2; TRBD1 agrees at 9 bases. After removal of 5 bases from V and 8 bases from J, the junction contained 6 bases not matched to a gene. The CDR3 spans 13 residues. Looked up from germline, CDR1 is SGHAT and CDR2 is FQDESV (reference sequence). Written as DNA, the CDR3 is TGTGCCAGCAGCAACAGGGGGCGCAGGGGCTACACCTTC. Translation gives CASSNRGRRGYTF.

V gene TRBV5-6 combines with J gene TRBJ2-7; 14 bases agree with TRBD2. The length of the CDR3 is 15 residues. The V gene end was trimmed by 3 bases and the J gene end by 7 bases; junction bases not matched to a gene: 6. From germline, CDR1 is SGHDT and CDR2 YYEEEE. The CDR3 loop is CASSWRLAGGEEQYF. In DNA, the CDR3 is TGTGCCAGCAGCTGGCGACTAGCGGGAGGGGAAGAGCAGTACTTC.

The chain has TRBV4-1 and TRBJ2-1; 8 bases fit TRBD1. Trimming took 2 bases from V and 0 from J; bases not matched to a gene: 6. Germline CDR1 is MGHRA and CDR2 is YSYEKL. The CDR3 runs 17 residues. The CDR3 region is CASSQSGGRSSYNEQFF. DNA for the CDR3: TGCGCCAGCAGCCAATCAGGGGGCAGAAGCTCCTACAATGAGCAGTTCTTC.

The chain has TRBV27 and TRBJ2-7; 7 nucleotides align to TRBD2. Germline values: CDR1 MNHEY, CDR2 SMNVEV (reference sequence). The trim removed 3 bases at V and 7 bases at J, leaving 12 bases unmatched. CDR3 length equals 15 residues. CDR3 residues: CASSFWTRPLGEQYF. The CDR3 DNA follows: TGTGCCAGCAGTTTCTGGACTAGACCTTTGGGGGAGCAGTACTTC.

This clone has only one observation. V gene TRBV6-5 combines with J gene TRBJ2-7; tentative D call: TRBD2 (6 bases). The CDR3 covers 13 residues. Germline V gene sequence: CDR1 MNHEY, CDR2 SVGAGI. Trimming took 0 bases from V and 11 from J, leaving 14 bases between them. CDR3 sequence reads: CASSYSRGGMEYF. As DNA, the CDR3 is TGTGCCAGCAGTTACTCGAGGGGCGGGATGGAGTACTTC.

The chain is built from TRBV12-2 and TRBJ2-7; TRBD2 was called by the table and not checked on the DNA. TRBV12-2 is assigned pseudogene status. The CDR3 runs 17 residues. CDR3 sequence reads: CASRRKRQREKCYEQYF. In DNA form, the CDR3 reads TGTGCAAGTCGCCGAAAAAGACAGCGGGAGAAGTGCTACGAGCAGTACTTC.

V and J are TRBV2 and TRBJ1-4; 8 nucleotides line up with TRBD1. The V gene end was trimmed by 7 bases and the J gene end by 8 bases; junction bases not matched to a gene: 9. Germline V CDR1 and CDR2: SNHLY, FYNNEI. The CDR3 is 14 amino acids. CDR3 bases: TGTGCCAGCACTCCGACAGGGGTGGAAGAAAAACTGTTTTTT. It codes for CASTPTGVEEKLFF.

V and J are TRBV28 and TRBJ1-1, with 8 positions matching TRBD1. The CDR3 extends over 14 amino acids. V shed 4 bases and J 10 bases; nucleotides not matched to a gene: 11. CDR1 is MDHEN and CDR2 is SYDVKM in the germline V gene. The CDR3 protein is CASSYPGTGRRAFF. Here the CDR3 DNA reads TGTGCCAGCAGTTATCCTGGGACAGGTAGGCGAGCTTTCTTT.

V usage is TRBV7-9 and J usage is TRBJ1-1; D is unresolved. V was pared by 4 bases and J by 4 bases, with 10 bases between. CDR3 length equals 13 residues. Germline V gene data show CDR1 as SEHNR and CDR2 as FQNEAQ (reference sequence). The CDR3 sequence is CASSSTRSTEAFF. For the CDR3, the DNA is TGTGCCAGCAGCTCAACCCGGAGCACTGAAGCTTTCTTT.

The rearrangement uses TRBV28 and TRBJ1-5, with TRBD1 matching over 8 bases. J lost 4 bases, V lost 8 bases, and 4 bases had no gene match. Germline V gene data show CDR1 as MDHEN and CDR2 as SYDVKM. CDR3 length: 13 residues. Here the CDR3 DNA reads TGTGCCAGCGTGGGACAGGTAAATCAGCCCCAGCATTTT. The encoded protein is CASVGQVNQPQHF. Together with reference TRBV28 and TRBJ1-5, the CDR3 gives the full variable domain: DVKVTQSSRYLVKRTGEKVFLECVQDMDHENMFWYRQDPGLGLRLIYFSYDVKMKEKGDIPEGYSVSREKKERFSLILESASTNQTSMYLCASVGQVNQPQHFGDGTRLSIL.

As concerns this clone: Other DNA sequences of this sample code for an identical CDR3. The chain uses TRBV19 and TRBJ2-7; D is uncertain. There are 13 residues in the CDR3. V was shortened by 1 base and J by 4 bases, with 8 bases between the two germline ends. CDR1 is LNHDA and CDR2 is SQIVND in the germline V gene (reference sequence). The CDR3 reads CASSIGRAYEQYF. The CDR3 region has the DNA TGTGCCAGTAGTATAGGGCGAGCATACGAGCAGTACTTC.

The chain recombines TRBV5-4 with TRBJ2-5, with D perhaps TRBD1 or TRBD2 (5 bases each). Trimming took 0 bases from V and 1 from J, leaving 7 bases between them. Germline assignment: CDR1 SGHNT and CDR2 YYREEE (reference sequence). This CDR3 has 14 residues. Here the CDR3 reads CASSLGGSQETQYF. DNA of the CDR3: TGTGCCAGCAGCTTGGGGGGGTCCCAAGAGACCCAGTACTTC.

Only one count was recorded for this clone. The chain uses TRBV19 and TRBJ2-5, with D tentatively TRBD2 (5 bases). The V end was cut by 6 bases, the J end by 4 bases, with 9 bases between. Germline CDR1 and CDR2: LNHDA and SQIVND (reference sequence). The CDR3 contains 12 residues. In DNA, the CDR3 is TGTGCCAGTAGGGGTGAGGGAGAGACCCAGTACTTC. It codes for CASRGEGETQYF.